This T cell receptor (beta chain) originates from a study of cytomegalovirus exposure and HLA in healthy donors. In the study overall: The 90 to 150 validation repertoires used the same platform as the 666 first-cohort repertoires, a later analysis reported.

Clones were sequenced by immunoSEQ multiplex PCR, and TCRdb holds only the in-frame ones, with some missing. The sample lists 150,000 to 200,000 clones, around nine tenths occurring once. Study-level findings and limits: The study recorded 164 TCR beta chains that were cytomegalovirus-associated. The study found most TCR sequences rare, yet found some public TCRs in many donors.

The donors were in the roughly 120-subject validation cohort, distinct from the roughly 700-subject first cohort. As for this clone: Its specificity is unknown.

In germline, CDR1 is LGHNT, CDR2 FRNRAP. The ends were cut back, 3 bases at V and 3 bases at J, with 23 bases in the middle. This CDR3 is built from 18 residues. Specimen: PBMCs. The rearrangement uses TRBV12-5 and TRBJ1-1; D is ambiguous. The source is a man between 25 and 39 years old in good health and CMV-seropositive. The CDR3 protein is CASGLSASLSRQDTEAFF. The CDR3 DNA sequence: TGTGCTAGTGGTTTAAGCGCCAGTCTGTCACGTCAGGACACTGAAGCTTTCTTT.